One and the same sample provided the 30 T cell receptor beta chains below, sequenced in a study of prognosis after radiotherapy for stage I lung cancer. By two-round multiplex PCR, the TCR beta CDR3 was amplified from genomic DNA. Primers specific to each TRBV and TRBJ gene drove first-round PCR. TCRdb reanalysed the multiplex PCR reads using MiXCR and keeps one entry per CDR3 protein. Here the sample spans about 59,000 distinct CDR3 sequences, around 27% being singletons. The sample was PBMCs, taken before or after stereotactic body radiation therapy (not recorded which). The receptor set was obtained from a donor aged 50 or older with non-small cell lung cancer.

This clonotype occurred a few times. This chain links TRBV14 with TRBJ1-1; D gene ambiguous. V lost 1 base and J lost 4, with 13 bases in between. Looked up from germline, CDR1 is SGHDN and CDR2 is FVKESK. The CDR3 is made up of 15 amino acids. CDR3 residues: CASSQGGSAGTEAFF. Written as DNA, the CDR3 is TGTGCCAGCAGCCAAGGTGGATCGGCAGGCACTGAAGCTTTCTTT.

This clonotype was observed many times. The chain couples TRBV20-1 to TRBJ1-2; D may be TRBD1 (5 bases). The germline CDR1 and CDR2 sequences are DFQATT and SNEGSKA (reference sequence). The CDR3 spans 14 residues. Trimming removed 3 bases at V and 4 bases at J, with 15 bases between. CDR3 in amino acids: CSARNGADFYGYTF. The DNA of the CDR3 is TGCAGTGCTAGGAATGGGGCAGACTTCTATGGCTACACCTTC.

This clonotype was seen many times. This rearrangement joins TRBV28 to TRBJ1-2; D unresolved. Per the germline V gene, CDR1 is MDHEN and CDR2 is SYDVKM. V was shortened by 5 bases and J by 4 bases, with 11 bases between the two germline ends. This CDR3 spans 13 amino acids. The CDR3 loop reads CASSPPGFYGYTF. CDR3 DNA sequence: TGTGCCAGCAGTCCCCCAGGATTCTATGGCTACACCTTC.

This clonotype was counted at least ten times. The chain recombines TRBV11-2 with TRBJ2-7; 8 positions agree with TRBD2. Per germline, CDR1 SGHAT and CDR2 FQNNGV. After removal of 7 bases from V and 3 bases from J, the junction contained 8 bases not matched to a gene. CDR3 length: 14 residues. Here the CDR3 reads CASNSGTRRYEQYF. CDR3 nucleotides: TGTGCCAGCAACTCCGGGACTAGACGCTACGAGCAGTACTTC.

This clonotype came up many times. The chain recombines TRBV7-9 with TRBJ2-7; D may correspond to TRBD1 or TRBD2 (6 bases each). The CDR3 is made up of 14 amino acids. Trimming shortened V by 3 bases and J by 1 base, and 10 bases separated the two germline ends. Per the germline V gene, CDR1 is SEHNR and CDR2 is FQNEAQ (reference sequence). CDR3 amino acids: CASSLRGGSYEQYF. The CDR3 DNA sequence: TGTGCCAGCAGCTTGAGAGGGGGGTCCTACGAGCAGTACTTC.

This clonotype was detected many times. The CDR3 region is CSARDQGVQPQHF. CDR3 coding DNA: TGCAGTGCTAGAGATCAGGGGGTTCAGCCCCAGCATTTT. The rearrangement links TRBV20-1 to TRBJ1-5; the match to TRBD1 covers 7 bases. This CDR3 has 13 residues. CDR1 and CDR2 from the germline V gene are DFQATT and SNEGSKA (reference sequence). Germline trimming cut 0 bases from V and 6 bases from J; bases unmatched to any gene: 2.

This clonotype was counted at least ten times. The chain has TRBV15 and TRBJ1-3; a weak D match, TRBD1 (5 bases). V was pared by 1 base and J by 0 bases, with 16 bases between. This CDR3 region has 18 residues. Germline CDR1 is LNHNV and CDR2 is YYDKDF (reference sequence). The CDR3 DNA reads TGTGCCACCAGCAGAGGGCTCCCCGGGACGGTCTCTGGAAACACCATATATTTT. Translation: CATSRGLPGTVSGNTIYF.

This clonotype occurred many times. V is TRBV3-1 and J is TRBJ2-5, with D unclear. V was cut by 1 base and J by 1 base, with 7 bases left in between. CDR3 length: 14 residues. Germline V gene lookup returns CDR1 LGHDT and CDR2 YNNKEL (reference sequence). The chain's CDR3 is CASSQGRAQETQYF. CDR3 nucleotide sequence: TGTGCCAGCAGCCAAGGACGGGCCCAAGAGACCCAGTACTTC.

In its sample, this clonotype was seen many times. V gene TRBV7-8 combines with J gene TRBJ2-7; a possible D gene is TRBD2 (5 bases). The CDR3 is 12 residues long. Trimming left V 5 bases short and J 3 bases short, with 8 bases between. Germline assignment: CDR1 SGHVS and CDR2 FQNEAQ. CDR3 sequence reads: CASSRGFYEQYF. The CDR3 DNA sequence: TGTGCCAGCAGCCGGGGATTCTACGAGCAGTACTTC.

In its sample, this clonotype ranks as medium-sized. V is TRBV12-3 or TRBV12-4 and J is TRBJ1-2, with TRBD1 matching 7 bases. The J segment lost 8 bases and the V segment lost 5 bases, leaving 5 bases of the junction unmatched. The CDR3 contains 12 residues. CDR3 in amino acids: CASSNGQDGYTF. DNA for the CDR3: TGTGCCAGCAGTAACGGACAGGACGGCTACACCTTC.

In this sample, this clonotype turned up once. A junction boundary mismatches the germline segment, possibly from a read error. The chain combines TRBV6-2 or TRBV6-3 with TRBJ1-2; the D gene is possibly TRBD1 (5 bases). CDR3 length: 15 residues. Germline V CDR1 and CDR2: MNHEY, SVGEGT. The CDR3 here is CASSEVARTRGGCTF. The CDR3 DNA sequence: TGTGCCAGCAGTGAAGTGGCCAGGACAAGGGGAGGCTGCACCTTC.

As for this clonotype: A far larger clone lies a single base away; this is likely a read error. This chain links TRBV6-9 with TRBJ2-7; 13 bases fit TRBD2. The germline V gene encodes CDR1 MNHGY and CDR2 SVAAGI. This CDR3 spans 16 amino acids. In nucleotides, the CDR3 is TGTGCCAGCAGTTACCTACGGACTAGCGGGGGCCACGATCAGTACTTC. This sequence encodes CASSYLRTSGGHDQYF.

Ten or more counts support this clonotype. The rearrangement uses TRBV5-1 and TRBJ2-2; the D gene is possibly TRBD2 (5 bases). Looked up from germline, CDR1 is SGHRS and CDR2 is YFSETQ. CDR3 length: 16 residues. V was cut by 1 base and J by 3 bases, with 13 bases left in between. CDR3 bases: TGCGCCAGCAGCTTGACCCCGGGAAGAGACACCGGGGAGCTGTTTTTT. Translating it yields CASSLTPGRDTGELFF.

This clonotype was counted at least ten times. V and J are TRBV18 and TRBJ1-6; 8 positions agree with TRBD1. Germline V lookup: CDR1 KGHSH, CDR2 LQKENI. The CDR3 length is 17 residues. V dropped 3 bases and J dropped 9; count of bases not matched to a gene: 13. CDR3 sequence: CASSPSTVGQGPSPLHF. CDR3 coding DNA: TGTGCCAGCTCACCTTCGACCGTTGGACAGGGTCCTTCACCCCTCCACTTT.

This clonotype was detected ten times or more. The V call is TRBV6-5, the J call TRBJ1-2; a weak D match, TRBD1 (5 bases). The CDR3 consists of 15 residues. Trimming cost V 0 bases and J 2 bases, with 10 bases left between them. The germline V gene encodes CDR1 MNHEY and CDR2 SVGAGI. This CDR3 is CASSYSWGPNYGYTF. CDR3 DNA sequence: TGTGCCAGCAGTTACTCGTGGGGCCCCAACTATGGCTACACCTTC.

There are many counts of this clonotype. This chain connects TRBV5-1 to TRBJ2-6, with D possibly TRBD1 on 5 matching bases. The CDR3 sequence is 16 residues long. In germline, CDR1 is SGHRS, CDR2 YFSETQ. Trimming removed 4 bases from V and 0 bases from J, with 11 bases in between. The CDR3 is CASSPGHVSGANVLTF. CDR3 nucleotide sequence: TGCGCCAGCAGCCCCGGACACGTCTCTGGGGCCAACGTCCTGACTTTC.

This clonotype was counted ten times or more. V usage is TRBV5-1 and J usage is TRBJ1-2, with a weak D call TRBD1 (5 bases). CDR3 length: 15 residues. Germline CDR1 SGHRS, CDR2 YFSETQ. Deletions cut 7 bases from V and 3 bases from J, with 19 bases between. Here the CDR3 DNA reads TGCGCCAGCGCAAAAGAGACAGCGAGAGACTATGGCTACACCTTC. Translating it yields CASAKETARDYGYTF.

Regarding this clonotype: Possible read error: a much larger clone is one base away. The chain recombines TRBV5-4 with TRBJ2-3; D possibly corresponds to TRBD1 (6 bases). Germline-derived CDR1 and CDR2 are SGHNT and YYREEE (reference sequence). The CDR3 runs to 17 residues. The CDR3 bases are TGTGCCAGCAGCTTGGTGTTAGGGGGAGCTGGCACAGATAAGCAGTATTTT. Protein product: CASSLVLGGAGTDKQYF. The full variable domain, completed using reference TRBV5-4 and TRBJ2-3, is ETGVTQSPTHLIKTRGQQVTLRCSSQSGHNTVSWYQQALGQGPQFIFQYYREEENGRGNFPPRFSGLQFPNYSSELNVNALELDDSALYLCASSLVLGGAGTDKQYFGPGTRLTVL.

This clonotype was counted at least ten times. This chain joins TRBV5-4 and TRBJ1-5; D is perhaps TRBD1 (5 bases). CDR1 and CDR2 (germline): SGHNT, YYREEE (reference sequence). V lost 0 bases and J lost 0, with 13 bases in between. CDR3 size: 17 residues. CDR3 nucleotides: TGTGCCAGCAGCTTGGGTGGAGGGGCCGATAGCAATCAGCCCCAGCATTTT. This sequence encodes CASSLGGGADSNQPQHF.

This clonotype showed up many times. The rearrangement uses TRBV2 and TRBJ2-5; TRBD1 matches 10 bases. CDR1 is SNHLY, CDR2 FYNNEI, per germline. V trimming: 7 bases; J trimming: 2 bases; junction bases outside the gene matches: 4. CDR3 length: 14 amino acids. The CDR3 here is CASNRDRGQETQYF. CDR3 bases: TGTGCCAGCAATCGGGACAGGGGACAAGAGACCCAGTACTTC. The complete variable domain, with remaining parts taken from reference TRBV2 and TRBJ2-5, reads EPEVTQTPSHQVTQMGQEVILRCVPISNHLYFYWYRQILGQKVEFLVSFYNNEISEKSEIFDDQFSVERPDGSNFTLKIRSTKLEDSAMYFCASNRDRGQETQYFGPGTRLLVL.

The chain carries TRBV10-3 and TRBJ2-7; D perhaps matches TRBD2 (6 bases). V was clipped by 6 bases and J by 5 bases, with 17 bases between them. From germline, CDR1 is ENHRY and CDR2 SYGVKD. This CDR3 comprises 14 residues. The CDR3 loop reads CAIRTGDSHNEQYF. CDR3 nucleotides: TGTGCCATCAGAACGGGGGACTCACACAACGAGCAGTACTTC.

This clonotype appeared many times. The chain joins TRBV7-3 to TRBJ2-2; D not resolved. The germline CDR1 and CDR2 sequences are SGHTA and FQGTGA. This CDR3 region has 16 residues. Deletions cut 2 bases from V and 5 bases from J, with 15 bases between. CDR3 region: CASSLSASFGTGELFF. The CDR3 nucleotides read TGTGCCAGCAGCTTATCGGCTAGTTTCGGTACCGGGGAGCTGTTTTTT.

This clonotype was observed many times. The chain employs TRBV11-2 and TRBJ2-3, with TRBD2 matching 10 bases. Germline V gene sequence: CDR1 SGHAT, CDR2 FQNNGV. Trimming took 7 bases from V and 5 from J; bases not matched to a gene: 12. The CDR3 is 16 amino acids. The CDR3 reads CASNPYSGGDRDTQYF. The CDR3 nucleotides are TGTGCCAGCAATCCTTACAGCGGGGGGGATAGAGATACGCAGTATTTT.

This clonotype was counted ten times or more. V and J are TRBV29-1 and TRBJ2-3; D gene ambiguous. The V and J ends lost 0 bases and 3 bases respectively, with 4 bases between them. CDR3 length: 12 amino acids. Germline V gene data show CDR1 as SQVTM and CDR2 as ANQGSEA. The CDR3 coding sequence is TGCAGCGTTGAAGATCTGACAGATACGCAGTATTTT. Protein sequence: CSVEDLTDTQYF.

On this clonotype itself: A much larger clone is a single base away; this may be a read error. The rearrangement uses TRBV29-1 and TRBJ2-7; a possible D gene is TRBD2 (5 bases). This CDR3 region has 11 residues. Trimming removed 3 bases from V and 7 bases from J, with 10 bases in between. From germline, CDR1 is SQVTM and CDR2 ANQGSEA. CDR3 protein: CSVDYGREQYF. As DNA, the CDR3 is TGCAGCGTTGATTATGGGAGAGAGCAGTACTTC.

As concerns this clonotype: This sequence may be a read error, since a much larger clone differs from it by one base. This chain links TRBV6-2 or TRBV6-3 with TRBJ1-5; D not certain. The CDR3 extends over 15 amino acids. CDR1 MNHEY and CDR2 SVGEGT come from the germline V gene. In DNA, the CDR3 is TGTGCCAGCAGTTACGGCGTCGATAGCAATCATCCCCAGCATTTT. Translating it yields CASSYGVDSNHPQHF.

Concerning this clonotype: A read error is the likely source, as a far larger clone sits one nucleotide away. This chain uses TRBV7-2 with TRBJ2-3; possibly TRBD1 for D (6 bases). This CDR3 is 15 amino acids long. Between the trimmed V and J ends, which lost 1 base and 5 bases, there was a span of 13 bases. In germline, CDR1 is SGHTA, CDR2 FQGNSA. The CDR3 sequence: CASSLGGGYGDTQYF. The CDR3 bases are TGTGCCAGCAGCTTAGGAGGGGGATACGGAGATACGCAGTATTTT.

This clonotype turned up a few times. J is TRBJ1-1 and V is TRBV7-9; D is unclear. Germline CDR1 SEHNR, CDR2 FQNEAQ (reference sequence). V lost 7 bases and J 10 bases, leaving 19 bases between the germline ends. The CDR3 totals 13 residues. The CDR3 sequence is CASTEWTGSGAFF. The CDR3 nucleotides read TGTGCCAGCACCGAATGGACGGGGAGTGGAGCTTTCTTT.

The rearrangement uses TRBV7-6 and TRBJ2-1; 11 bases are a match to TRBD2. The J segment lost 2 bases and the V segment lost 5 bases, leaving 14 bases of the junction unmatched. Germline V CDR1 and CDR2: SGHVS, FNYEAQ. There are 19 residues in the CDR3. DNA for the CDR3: TGTGCCAGCAGCCGAGACATACAGGGTAGCGGGGGGGCCTACAATGAGCAGTTCTTC. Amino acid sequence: CASSRDIQGSGGAYNEQFF.

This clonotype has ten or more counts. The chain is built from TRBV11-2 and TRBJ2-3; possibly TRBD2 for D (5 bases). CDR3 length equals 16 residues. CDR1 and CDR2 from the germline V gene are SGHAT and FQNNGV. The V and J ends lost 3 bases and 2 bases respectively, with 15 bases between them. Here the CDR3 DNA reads TGTGCCAGCAGCTTCCCCGGAGGCCACCTCACAGATACGCAGTATTTT. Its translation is CASSFPGGHLTDTQYF.